The clone carrying this T cell receptor (beta chain) was observed a single time. Antigen: not known. Assay used: immunoSEQ multiplex PCR; TCRdb lists only in-frame clones, some missing. The sample lists more than 300,000 clones; 75% to 90% were seen once. V lost 2 bases and J 5 bases, leaving 19 bases between the germline ends. Germline CDR1 reads SGHVS; CDR2 reads FQNEAQ. The CDR3 has 16 amino acids. The data were obtained in a study of cytomegalovirus exposure and HLA in healthy donors. Broader study findings: Clusters of TCRs from the first cohort tended to co-occur in the approximately 120 validation repertoires (as a later analysis found).

The rearrangement links TRBV7-8 to TRBJ2-7, with D maybe TRBD2 (7 bases). Sequences were obtained from PBMCs. This TCR came from a woman between 18 and 29 years old in good health and CMV-seronegative. The CDR3 is CASSLQGGEPVHEQYF. For the CDR3, the DNA is TGTGCCAGCAGCTTACAAGGGGGGGAACCTGTCCACGAGCAGTACTTC. Combining the CDR3 with reference TRBV7-8 and TRBJ2-7 gives the whole variable domain GAGVSQSPRYKVAKRGQDVALRCDPISGHVSLFWYQQALGQGPEFLTYFQNEAQLDKSGLPSDRFFAERPEGSVSTLKIQRTQQEDSAVYLCASSLQGGEPVHEQYFGPGTRLTVT.